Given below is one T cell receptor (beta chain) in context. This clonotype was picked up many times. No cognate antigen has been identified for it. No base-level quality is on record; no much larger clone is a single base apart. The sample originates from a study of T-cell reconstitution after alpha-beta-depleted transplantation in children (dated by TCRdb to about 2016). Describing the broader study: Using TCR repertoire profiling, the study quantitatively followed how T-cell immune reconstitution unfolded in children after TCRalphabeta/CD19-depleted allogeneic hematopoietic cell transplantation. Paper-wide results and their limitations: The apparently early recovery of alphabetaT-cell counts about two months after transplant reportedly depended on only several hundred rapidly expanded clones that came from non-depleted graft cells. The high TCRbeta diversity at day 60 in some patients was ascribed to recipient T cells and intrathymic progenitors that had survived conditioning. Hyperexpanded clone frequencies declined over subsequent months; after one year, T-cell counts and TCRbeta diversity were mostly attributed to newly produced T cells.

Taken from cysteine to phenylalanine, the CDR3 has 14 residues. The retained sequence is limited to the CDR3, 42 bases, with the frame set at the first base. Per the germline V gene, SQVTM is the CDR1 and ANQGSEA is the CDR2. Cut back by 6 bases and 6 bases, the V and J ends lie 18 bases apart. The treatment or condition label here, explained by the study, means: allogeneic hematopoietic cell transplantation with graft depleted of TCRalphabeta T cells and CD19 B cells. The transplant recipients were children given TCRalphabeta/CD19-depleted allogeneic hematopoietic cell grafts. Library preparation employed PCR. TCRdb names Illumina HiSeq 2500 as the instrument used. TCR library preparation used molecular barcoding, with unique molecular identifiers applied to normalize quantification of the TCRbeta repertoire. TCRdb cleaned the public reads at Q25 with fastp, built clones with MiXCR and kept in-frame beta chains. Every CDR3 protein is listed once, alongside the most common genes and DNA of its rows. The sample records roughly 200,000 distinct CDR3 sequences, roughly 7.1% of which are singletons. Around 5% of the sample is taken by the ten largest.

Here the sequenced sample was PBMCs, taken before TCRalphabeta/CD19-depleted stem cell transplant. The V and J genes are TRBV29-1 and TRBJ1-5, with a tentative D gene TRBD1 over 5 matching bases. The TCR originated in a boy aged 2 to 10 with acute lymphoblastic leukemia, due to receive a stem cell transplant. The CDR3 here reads CSVAQAGGSQPQHF. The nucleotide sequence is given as TGCAGCGTCGCACAGGCCGGGGGGAGTCAGCCCCAGCATTTT.